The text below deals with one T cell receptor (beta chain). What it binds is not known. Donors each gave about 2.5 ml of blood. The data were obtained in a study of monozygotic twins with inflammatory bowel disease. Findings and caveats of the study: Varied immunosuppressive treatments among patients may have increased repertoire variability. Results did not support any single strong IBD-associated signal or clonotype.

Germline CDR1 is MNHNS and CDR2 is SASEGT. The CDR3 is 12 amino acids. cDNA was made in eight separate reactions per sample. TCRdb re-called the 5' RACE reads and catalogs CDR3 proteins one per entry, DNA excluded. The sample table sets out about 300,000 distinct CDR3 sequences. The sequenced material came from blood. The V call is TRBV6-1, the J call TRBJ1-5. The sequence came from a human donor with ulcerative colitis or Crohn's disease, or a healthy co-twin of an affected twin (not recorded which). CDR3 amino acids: CAISRRDQPQHF.